The 20 T cell receptor beta chains given below trace back to one sample, sequenced in a study of Tregs in tolerant kidney transplant recipients. Profiling relied on immunoSEQ multiplex PCR, and the TCRdb table lists in-frame clones only, not all of them. The ten top clones account for 0.83%, within a sample of about 52,000 clones. The sample here was CD4+ T cells from blood, taken before the transplant. Receptor source: a human donor who received a combined kidney and bone marrow transplant.

Remarks on this clone: The sequenced fragment ends 3 residues before the CDR3 boundary, so the rest is inferred from the germline J gene. This sequence joins TRBV5-1 and TRBJ1-1, with 12 bases lining up with TRBD1. Germline V gene sequence: CDR1 SGHRS, CDR2 YFSETQ. The CDR3 sequence is 14 residues long. Losses at the gene ends were 7 bases for V and 1 base for J; bases not matched to a gene: 2. CDR3 amino acids: CASAGQGANTEAFF. CDR3 DNA, as far as it was read: TGCGCCAGCGCGGGACAGGGGGCGAACACTGAA.

Points on this clone: From the germline J gene comes the end of the CDR3, since the read stops 3 residues before it. This chain joins TRBV5-1 and TRBJ2-3, with 7 nucleotides matching TRBD1. Germline V lookup: CDR1 SGHRS, CDR2 YFSETQ. This CDR3 comprises 15 residues. V gave up 4 bases and J gave up 1 base; unmatched junction bases: 6. The CDR3 loop reads CASSPGQEGTDTQYF. The CDR3 bases that were read are TGCGCCAGCAGCCCCGGACAGGAGGGCACAGATACG.

A word on this clone: The DNA ends 3 residues before the CDR3 does, and the rest of the CDR3 is filled in from the germline J gene. The gene calls are TRBV10-3 and TRBJ2-2; 7 positions agree with TRBD1. The CDR3 sequence is 14 residues long. CDR1 is ENHRY, CDR2 SYGVKD, per germline. With V trimmed by 7 bases and J by 4 bases, 6 bases remained unmatched. The sequenced part of the CDR3 DNA is TGTGCCATCAAGGGGGCGCGGAGCACCGGGGAG. This translates into CAIKGARSTGE. The whole CDR3 region reads CAIKGARSTGELFF.

A remark on this clone: The sequenced fragment ends 3 residues before the CDR3 boundary, so the rest is inferred from the germline J gene. The chain is built from TRBV19 and TRBJ2-1; D perhaps matches TRBD2 (5 bases). The CDR3 is made up of 15 amino acids. Trimming left V 1 base short and J 0 bases short, with 7 bases between. Germline assignment: CDR1 LNHDA and CDR2 SQIVND (reference sequence). The sequenced part of the CDR3 DNA is TGTGCCAGTAGTATAGCGGGGAGCTCCTACAATGAG. It codes for CASSIAGSSYNE. The entire CDR3 protein is CASSIAGSSYNEQFF.

As to this clone: The read stops 3 residues short of the end of the CDR3; the missing end is completed from the germline J gene. The rearrangement links TRBV14 to TRBJ2-7; D might be TRBD1 (5 bases). Germline assignment: CDR1 SGHDN and CDR2 FVKESK. The germline V and J ends were trimmed by 2 bases and 4 bases, with 15 bases remaining between them. The CDR3 sequence is 15 residues long. CDR3 amino acids: CASSQIQARVYEQYF. The part of the CDR3 DNA that was read is TGTGCCAGCAGCCAAATACAGGCCAGGGTATACGAG.

This clone shows up as medium-sized (0.01 to 0.1%) by frequency. The missing CDR3 end, 3 residues past where the read stops, is filled in from the germline J gene. This sequence joins TRBV18 and TRBJ2-3; D might be TRBD2 (6 bases). Per germline, CDR1 KGHSH and CDR2 LQKENI. This CDR3 contains 14 residues. Trimming took off 3 bases at V and 7 bases at J, with 14 bases between the two ends. The DNA read from the CDR3 is TGTGCCAGCTCACCCTCCGGGGGAATAAATACG. It codes for CASSPSGGINT. Given in full, the CDR3 is CASSPSGGINTQYF.

As for this clone: The CDR3 extends 3 residues past the end of the read, so its final part is completed from the germline J gene. The genes are TRBV19 and TRBJ1-4; D uncertain. With 7 bases removed from V and 0 bases from J, the gap between germline ends came to 12 bases. The CDR3 has 15 amino acids. The germline V gene encodes CDR1 LNHDA and CDR2 SQIVND (reference sequence). The DNA read from the CDR3 is TGTGCCAGTACCGCTTCAGAATCAACTAATGAAAAA. Translated: CASTASESTNEK. The whole CDR3 protein reads CASTASESTNEKLFF.

About this clone itself: Mismatch with germline at one junction end may stem from a read error. The read ends 3 residues shy of where the CDR3 ends; the end is completed using the germline J gene. The gene calls are TRBV10-3 and TRBJ2-2; perhaps TRBD2 as D (5 bases). The length of the CDR3 is 15 residues. CDR1 is ENHRY and CDR2 is SYGVKD in the germline V gene. CDR3 amino acids: CAITPGLSGTGELFF. The CDR3 bases that were read are TGTGCGATCACCCCAGGCCTCAGCGGCACCGGGGAG.

A note on this clone: Read coverage stops 3 residues before the CDR3 terminus; the germline J gene supplies the remainder. The chain uses TRBV5-1 and TRBJ1-4; possibly TRBD1 for D (6 bases). This CDR3 is built from 15 residues. Trimming left V 4 bases short and J 5 bases short, with 15 bases between. Germline V gene data show CDR1 as SGHRS and CDR2 as YFSETQ. CDR3 in amino acids: CASSPEGGGNEKLFF. The DNA read from the CDR3 is TGCGCCAGCAGCCCCGAAGGGGGTGGGAATGAAAAA.

A word on this clone: The read finishes 3 residues shy of the CDR3 end, and the germline J gene is used to complete it. The chain couples TRBV30 to TRBJ2-7; 11 nucleotides line up with TRBD2. Germline CDR1 reads GTSNPN; CDR2 reads SVGIG (reference sequence). The junction had 11 bases not matched to a gene; V was cut back by 3 bases and J by 4 bases. The CDR3 covers 16 residues. The covered CDR3 bases are TGTGCCTGGAGCCTAAGGTTCGGACTAGCGGGTTACGAG. This translates into CAWSLRFGLAGYE. The full CDR3 protein reads CAWSLRFGLAGYEQYF. The full variable domain, in which reference TRBV30 and TRBJ2-7 provide the parts outside the CDR3, is SQTIHQWPATLVQPVGSPLSLECTVEGTSNPNLYWYRQAAGRGLQLLFYSVGIGQISSEVPQNLSASRPQDRQFILSSKKLLLSDSGFYLCAWSLRFGLAGYEQYFGPGTRLTVT.

Concerning this clone: Read data end 3 residues before the CDR3 end; the end is taken from the germline J gene. The chain has TRBV7-9 and TRBJ2-7; TRBD1 aligns across 7 bases. The germline V gene has CDR1 SEHNR and CDR2 FQNEAQ (reference sequence). This CDR3 contains 14 residues. Losses at the gene ends were 5 bases for V and 5 bases for J; bases not matched to a gene: 9. CDR3 amino acids: CASSPDRLTDEQYF. CDR3 bases read: TGTGCCAGCAGCCCGGACAGGCTGACAGACGAG.

To note about this clone: The observed sequence ends 3 residues before the CDR3 terminus, with the missing tail filled in from the germline J gene. The chain has TRBV29-1 and TRBJ1-3; D uncertain. This CDR3 spans 13 amino acids. Germline CDR1 reads SQVTM; CDR2 reads ANQGSEA. With 6 bases removed from V and 2 bases from J, the gap between germline ends came to 11 bases. The CDR3 here is CSVVTQAGNTIYF. The sequenced part of the CDR3 DNA is TGCAGCGTCGTCACACAAGCTGGAAACACC.

A word on this clone: The CDR3 extends 3 residues past the end of the read, so its final part is completed from the germline J gene. This chain joins TRBV7-2 and TRBJ2-5; the D is unclear. Trimming removed 7 bases at V and 1 base at J, with 10 bases between. From germline, CDR1 is SGHTA and CDR2 FQGNSA. The CDR3 consists of 13 residues. The sequenced CDR3 bases are TGTGCCAGCACCAGAGGCCCCCAAGAGACC. Translation gives CASTRGPQET. From start to end, the CDR3 is CASTRGPQETQYF.

Comments on this clone: The CDR3 is cut off 3 residues early in the read; its end comes from the germline J gene. V is TRBV20-1 and J is TRBJ2-1, with 8 bases identical to TRBD2. From germline, CDR1 is DFQATT and CDR2 SNEGSKA (reference sequence). The CDR3 is 14 amino acids. J lost 0 bases, V lost 6 bases, and 4 bases had no gene match. CDR3 bases read: TGCAGTGCGTTCAGCGGGGGCTCCTACAATGAG. It is translated as CSAFSGGSYNE. The whole CDR3 sequence is CSAFSGGSYNEQFF.

Comments on this clone: The read ends 3 residues early relative to the CDR3; the germline J gene fills the gap. V usage is TRBV2 and J usage is TRBJ2-7; D possibly matches TRBD1 or TRBD2 (5 bases each). The germline V and J ends were trimmed by 0 bases and 5 bases, with 14 bases remaining between them. Germline V gene data show CDR1 as SNHLY and CDR2 as FYNNEI. CDR3 length: 15 amino acids. CDR3 protein: CASSEAPREMNEQYF. The sequenced CDR3 bases are TGTGCCAGCAGTGAAGCGCCCAGGGAGATGAACGAG.

Points on this clone: The read stops 3 residues short of the end of the CDR3; the missing end is completed from the germline J gene. The V gene is TRBV5-1, the J gene TRBJ2-1; TRBD2 aligns across 9 bases. This CDR3 is 14 amino acids long. Germline lookup yields CDR1 SGHRS and CDR2 YFSETQ. J gave up 9 bases and V 0 bases, and 4 bases lay outside the gene matches. The CDR3 reads CASSLGGGASEQFF. CDR3 DNA, as far as it was read: TGCGCCAGCAGCTTGGGCGGGGGGGCCTCTGAG.

Of note for this clone: The read ends 3 residues early relative to the CDR3; the germline J gene fills the gap. The rearrangement links TRBV18 to TRBJ1-2; 9 positions match TRBD1. Germline CDR1 is KGHSH and CDR2 is LQKENI. The V gene end was trimmed by 3 bases and the J gene end by 6 bases; junction bases not matched to a gene: 5. This CDR3 has 14 amino acids. The CDR3 spells CASSPGTGSNGYTF. The part of the CDR3 DNA that was read is TGTGCCAGCTCACCTGGGACAGGGAGTAATGGC. Full variable domain (missing parts from reference TRBV18 and TRBJ1-2): NAGVMQNPRHLVRRRGQEARLRCSPMKGHSHVYWYRQLPEEGLKFMVYLQKENIIDESGMPKERFSAEFPKEGPSILRIQQVVRGDSAAYFCASSPGTGSNGYTFGSGTRLTVV.

Note on this clone: The observed sequence ends 3 residues before the CDR3 terminus, with the missing tail filled in from the germline J gene. The chain is built from TRBV10-3 and TRBJ2-7; tentatively, D is TRBD1 (6 bases). Germline CDR1 reads ENHRY; CDR2 reads SYGVKD. V lost 4 bases, J lost 4 bases, and 8 bases lay in between. CDR3 length: 12 residues. The chain's CDR3 is CAISVQGYEQYF. The sequenced CDR3 bases are TGTGCCATCAGTGTACAGGGTTACGAG.

As regards this clone: The read is 3 residues too short to cover the CDR3 end, so that end is filled in from the germline J gene. The chain recombines TRBV18 with TRBJ2-1; tentative D call: TRBD2 (5 bases). In germline, CDR1 is KGHSH, CDR2 LQKENI. Trimming took off 5 bases at V and 1 base at J, with 6 bases between the two ends. The CDR3 is 13 amino acids. The chain's CDR3 is CASSEGSYNEQFF. Partial CDR3 DNA: TGTGCCAGCTCAGAGGGTTCCTACAATGAG. The full variable domain, its missing parts supplied by reference TRBV18 and TRBJ2-1, is NAGVMQNPRHLVRRRGQEARLRCSPMKGHSHVYWYRQLPEEGLKFMVYLQKENIIDESGMPKERFSAEFPKEGPSILRIQQVVRGDSAAYFCASSEGSYNEQFFGPGTRLTVL.

Note on this clone: One end of the junction varies from germline; a read error may be responsible. The observed sequence ends 3 residues before the CDR3 terminus, with the missing tail filled in from the germline J gene. The V gene is TRBV5-5, the J gene TRBJ2-1; maybe TRBD2 (6 bases). There are 14 residues in the CDR3. Germline values: CDR1 SGHKS, CDR2 YYEKEE (reference sequence). The CDR3 DNA, read in part, is TGTGCCAGCAGCCCTCGGGACTCCCACAATGAG. Translating gives CASSPRDSHNE. The entire CDR3 protein reads CASSPRDSHNEQFF.